This T cell receptor (beta chain) was sequenced for a study of blood T cell repertoires in COVID-19. Study-level information: Acute-phase and convalescent COVID-19 samples originated in the United States, Italy and Spain. The cDNA or gDNA used as material had been derived from T cells, B-cell-depleted T cells, or PBMCs.

Trimming stripped 7 bases from V and 5 bases from J, with 19 bases between. Germline V gene lookup returns CDR1 KGHDR and CDR2 SFDVKD. There are 16 residues in the CDR3. In this sample, this clone turned up a few times. Authors' data handling: Reference gene primer amplification in the assay estimated nucleated cell counts. Repertoires were generated with immunoSEQ multiplex PCR, while TCRdb's copy carries only in-frame clones and drops some. The D gene and trimming were derived from the DNA, and the V and J assignments and clone size from that table. The sample has 130,000 or so clones; just under 85% are singletons.

The chain is built from TRBV24-1 and TRBJ1-4; a weak D match, TRBD1 (5 bases). Sequenced material: peripheral blood. This TCR was sampled from a human donor in a cohort sampled during active COVID-19. Here the CDR3 DNA reads TGTGCCACCAGACTTACCGACAGAGCTATCAATGAAAAACTGTTTTTT. Protein product: CATRLTDRAINEKLFF.